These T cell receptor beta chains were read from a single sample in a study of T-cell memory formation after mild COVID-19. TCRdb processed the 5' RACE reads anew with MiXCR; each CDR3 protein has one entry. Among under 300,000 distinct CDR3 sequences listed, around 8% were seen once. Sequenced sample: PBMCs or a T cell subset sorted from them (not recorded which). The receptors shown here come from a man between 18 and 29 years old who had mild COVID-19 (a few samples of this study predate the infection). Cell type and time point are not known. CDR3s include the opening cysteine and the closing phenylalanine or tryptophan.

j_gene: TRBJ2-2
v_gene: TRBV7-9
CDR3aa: CASSEPGGTNTGELFF

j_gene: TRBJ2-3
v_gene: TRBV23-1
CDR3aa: CASTGLKGGRIAGIDTQYF

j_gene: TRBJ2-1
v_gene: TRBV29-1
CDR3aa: CSVGAASGGWSEQFF

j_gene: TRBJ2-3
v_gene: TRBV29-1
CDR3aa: CSVNRGQGDTQYF

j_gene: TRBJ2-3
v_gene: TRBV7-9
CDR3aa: CASSSRDTFTDTQYF

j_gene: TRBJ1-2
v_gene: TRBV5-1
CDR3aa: CASSFGQGAYGYTF

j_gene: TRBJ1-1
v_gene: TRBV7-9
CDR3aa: CASSRRGSGNTEAFF

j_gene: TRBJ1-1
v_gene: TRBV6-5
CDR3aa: CASSYSIPLRNTEAFF

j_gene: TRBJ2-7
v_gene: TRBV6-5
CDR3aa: CASRWYRGNSYEQYF

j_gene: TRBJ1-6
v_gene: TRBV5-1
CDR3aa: CASSLAGLGNSPLHF

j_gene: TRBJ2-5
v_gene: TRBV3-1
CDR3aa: CATTGTSGGKETQYF

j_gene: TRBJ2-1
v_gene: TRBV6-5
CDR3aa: CASSYGGRNNEQFF

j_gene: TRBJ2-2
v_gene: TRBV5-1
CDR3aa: CASSWDSPNTGELFF

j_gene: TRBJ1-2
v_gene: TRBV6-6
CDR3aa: CASSYGTAIPYGYTF

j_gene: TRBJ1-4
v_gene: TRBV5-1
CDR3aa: CSSSLEAQGEKLFF

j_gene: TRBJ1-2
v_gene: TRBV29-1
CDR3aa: CSVADRYDENGYTF

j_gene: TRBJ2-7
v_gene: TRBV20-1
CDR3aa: CSAPIPSVGEQYF

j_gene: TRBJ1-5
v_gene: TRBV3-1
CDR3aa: CASSQSRSNQPQHF

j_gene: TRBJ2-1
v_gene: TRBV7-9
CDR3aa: CASSLGLGRKNNEQFF

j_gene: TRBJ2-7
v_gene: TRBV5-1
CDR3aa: CASSWGQAVPEQYF

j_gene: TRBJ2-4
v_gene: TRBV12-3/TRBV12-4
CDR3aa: CASTTLTGESSKNIQYF

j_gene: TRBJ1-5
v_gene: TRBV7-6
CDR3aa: CASSLTLEQPQHF

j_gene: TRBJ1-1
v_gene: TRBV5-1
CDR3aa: CASSRAGMNTEAFF

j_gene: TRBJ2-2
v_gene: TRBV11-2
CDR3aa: CATWTGNIGELFF

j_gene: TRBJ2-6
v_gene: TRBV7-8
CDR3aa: CASSSNWGRPGANVLTF

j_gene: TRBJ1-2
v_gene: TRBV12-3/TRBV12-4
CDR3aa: CASSPFLNGYTF

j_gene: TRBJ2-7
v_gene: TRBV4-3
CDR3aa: CASSQTWDRSSYEQYF

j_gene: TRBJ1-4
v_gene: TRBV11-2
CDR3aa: CASTRRTNEKLFF

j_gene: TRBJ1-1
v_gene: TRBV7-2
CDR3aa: CASSPMSGITTEAFF

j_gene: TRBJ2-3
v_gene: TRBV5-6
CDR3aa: CASSPRGVSTDTQYF

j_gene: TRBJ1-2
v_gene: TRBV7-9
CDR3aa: CASSPSGFKHRANYGYTF

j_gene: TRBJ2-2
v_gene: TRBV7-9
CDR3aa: CASSLVLGSNTGELFF

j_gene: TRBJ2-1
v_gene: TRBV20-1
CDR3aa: CSASPNEQFF

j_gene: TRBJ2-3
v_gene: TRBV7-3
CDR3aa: CASSLTGVRNTDTQYF

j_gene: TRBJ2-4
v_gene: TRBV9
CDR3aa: CASSVHPSLHTPENIQYF

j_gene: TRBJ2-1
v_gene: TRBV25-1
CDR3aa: CASSEGGGGSNYNEQFF

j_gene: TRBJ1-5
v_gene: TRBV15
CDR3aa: CATSGYRSTGVYSNQPQHF

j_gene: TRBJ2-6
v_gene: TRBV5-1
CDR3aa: CASSPASTLAGANVLTF